This T cell receptor beta chain was found in a study of metastatic and nonmetastatic thyroid tumors. Study details: Samples came from malignant and benign thyroid patients, and repertoires were compared across blood and tumor or nodule tissue.

Germline V CDR1 and CDR2: MNHEY, SMNVEV (reference sequence). Trimming cost V 8 bases and J 5 bases, with 21 bases left between them. This CDR3 spans 15 amino acids. Note on this clone: What it recognizes is unknown. The conserved phenylalanine or tryptophan normally closing the CDR3 is absent here, so this likely arose from a read error.

Authors' methods: A papillary thyroid cancer distant-metastasis classifier was built from CDR3 differences across clinicopathological groups. TCRdb redid the clone calls on the PCR reads using MiXCR. For this entry, the V and J calls and clone size follow TCRdb and not the study's own pipeline. In the table there are approximately 6,400 clones, roughly 30% of which are singletons. Prior to thyroid surgery, none of the patients had received any treatment. Regarding the study as a whole: Significantly higher TCR beta diversity was reportedly seen in malignant thyroid tumors than benign nodules, in blood and tumor.

Material for sequencing was tumor tissue. This clonotype was obtained from a female donor with papillary thyroid cancer or a benign thyroid nodule (not recorded which). Some clones in this sample may be carry-over from other donors' samples. The chain recombines TRBV27 with TRBJ2-5; D tentatively reads TRBD1 or TRBD2 (5 bases each). For the CDR3, the DNA is TGTGCCAGCCAATCAGGGACCGACCGCCATGAGACCCAGTACTTA. The encoded protein is CASQSGTDRHETQYL.